These T cell receptor beta chains were read from a single sample in a study of shared clonotypes between healthy human individuals. Some clones are missing from TCRdb's copy, which holds only in-frame ones; the method was immunoSEQ multiplex PCR. Among about 2 million clones listed, approximately 95% were seen once. Sequencing used naive CD8+ T cells sorted from blood. These receptors were taken from a man younger than 35 in good health. Both conserved end residues are trimmed from each CDR3.

>TRBV9|TRBJ2-5
ASSVVDTSEETQY
>TRBV7-2|TRBJ2-1
ASSHGLAGIHNEQF
>TRBV5-5|TRBJ1-4
ASSSWTGGNEKLF
>TRBV27|TRBJ2-1
ASSPWGQDNEQF
>TRBV5-5|TRBJ2-7
ASSHLSGIEQY
>TRBV4-1|TRBJ1-1
ASSQAGATEAF
>TRBV5-6|TRBJ2-1
ASSYGTVGEQF
>TRBV5-6|TRBJ2-7
ASSYSYEQY
>TRBV7-3|TRBJ1-1
ASSLFSGGEAF
>TRBV4-1|TRBJ1-3
ASSQRQGVNAIY
>TRBV13|TRBJ2-5
ASSSRLTLGSETQY
>TRBV6-5|TRBJ1-2
ASSYSPENYGYT